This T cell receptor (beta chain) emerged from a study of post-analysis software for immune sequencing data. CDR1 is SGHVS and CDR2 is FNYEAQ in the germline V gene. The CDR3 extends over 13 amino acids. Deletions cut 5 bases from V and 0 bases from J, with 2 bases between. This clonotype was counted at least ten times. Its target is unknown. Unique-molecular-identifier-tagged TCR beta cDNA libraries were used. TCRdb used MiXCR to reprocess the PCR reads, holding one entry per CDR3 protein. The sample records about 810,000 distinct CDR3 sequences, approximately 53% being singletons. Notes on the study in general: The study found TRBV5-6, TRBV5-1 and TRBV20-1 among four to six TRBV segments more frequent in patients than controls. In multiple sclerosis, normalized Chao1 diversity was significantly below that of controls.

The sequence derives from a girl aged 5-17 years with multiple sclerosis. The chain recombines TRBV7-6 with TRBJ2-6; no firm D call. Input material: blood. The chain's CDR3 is CASSHSGANVLTF. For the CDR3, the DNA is TGTGCCAGCAGCCACTCTGGGGCCAACGTCCTGACTTTC.